This T cell receptor beta chain was sequenced during a study of blood T cell repertoires in COVID-19. About the study: From T cells, B-cell-depleted T cells, or PBMCs came the material, which was cDNA or gDNA.

This CDR3 region has 16 residues. Germline CDR1 MNHEY, CDR2 SMNVEV (reference sequence). With 5 bases removed from V and 1 base from J, the gap between germline ends came to 14 bases. The protocol was immunoSEQ multiplex PCR, while the TCRdb copy is restricted to in-frame clones and leaves out a portion. The table has tens of thousands of clones, about 85% seen once. This TCR came from a man in his sixties with acute or convalescent COVID-19. The rearrangement uses TRBV27 and TRBJ1-4; a possible D gene is TRBD1 (6 bases). Sequenced input: peripheral blood. As DNA, the CDR3 is TGTGCCAGCAGTCGTACAGGGTGGGGAACTAATGAAAAACTGTTTTTT. Its protein product is CASSRTGWGTNEKLFF. Complete variable domain (other parts from reference TRBV27 and TRBJ1-4): EAQVTQNPRYLITVTGKKLTVTCSQNMNHEYMSWYRQDPGLGLRQIYYSMNVEVTDKGDVPEGYKVSRKEKRNFPLILESPSPNQTSLYFCASSRTGWGTNEKLFFGSGTQLSVL.